The 30 T cell receptor beta chains reported below all come from one sample, sequenced in a study of T cell repertoires in cytomegalovirus infection. TCRdb re-analysed the reads in MiXCR, keeping a single row per CDR3 protein. The table shows approximately 240,000 distinct CDR3 sequences, with approximately 13% occurring only once. Sequencing was performed on PBMCs. Receptor source: a human donor in good health (CMV status not recorded). Some clones in this sample may be carry-over from other donors' samples.

The chain uses TRBV20-1 and TRBJ1-1; D is uncertain. The CDR3 has 13 amino acids. The germline gives CDR1 DFQATT, CDR2 SNEGSKA (reference sequence). V gave up 7 bases and J gave up 2 bases, with 14 bases separating them. Here the CDR3 DNA reads TGCAGTGGGGCGAGAGCGGGTAACACTGAAGCTTTCTTT. Protein sequence: CSGARAGNTEAFF.

This clonotype was observed many times. The rearrangement links TRBV6-2 or TRBV6-3 to TRBJ2-7; D is ambiguous. The germline V and J ends were trimmed by 6 bases and 3 bases, with 6 bases remaining between them. This CDR3 has 11 residues. Germline V gene data show CDR1 as MNHEY and CDR2 as SVGEGT. The CDR3: CASRDDYEQYF. CDR3 nucleotide sequence: TGTGCCAGCAGAGACGACTACGAGCAGTACTTC.

The rearrangement joins TRBV5-6 to TRBJ1-2; D remains ambiguous. V lost 2 bases and J lost 5, with 7 bases in between. Germline CDR1 SGHDT, CDR2 YYEEEE. The CDR3 is 12 residues long. DNA of the CDR3: TGTGCCAGCAGCTTTGAGGGTTATGGCTACACCTTC. Translation: CASSFEGYGYTF.

This clonotype has a count of ten or more. One end of the junction does not line up with germline, which may come from a read error. The gene calls are TRBV7-2 and TRBJ2-5, with 11 bases aligning to TRBD2. CDR1 and CDR2 from the germline V gene are SGHTA and FQGNSA. The CDR3 is made up of 15 amino acids. DNA of the CDR3: TGTGCCAGCAGGTTAGCGGGAGGGCCGGATGAGACCCAGTACTTC. As protein: CASRLAGGPDETQYF.

This clonotype was seen a few times. The J gene is TRBJ2-5, the V gene TRBV5-4, with 9 bases lining up with TRBD1. J was trimmed by 4 bases and V by 4 bases; bases with no gene match: 11. The CDR3 consists of 16 residues. Germline assignment: CDR1 SGHNT and CDR2 YYREEE (reference sequence). CDR3 sequence reads: CASSPYLRQGGETQYF. Here the CDR3 DNA reads TGTGCCAGCAGCCCCTATTTGAGACAGGGGGGAGAGACCCAGTACTTC.

This clonotype was counted a few times. The rearrangement joins TRBV3-1 to TRBJ2-2, with 7 bases aligning to TRBD1. CDR1 LGHDT and CDR2 YNNKEL come from the germline V gene (reference sequence). This CDR3 spans 14 amino acids. The trim removed 6 bases at V and 4 bases at J, leaving 5 bases unmatched. CDR3 DNA sequence: TGTGCCAGCAGACAGACAGGGCGCACCGGGGAGCTGTTTTTT. It codes for CASRQTGRTGELFF.

This clonotype turned up a few times. The chain joins TRBV7-2 to TRBJ1-2; D remains unclear. CDR3 length: 15 residues. Deletions cut 2 bases from V and 3 bases from J, with 13 bases between. The germline V gene encodes CDR1 SGHTA and CDR2 FQGNSA. The CDR3, as DNA: TGTGCCAGCAGCTTAACACGAGGTTACTACTATGGCTACACCTTC. Translating it yields CASSLTRGYYYGYTF.

This clonotype occurred many times. This chain connects TRBV7-9 to TRBJ1-1; 7 positions agree with TRBD1. V lost 7 bases, J lost 5 bases, and 13 bases stayed unmatched. The CDR3 contains 15 residues. Germline lookup yields CDR1 SEHNR and CDR2 FQNEAQ (reference sequence). CDR3 nucleotide sequence: TGTGCCAGCACCCTAAGACAGGGCCCGGAGACTGAAGCTTTCTTT. Translating gives CASTLRQGPETEAFF.

This clonotype has at least ten counts. The chain uses TRBV7-9 and TRBJ1-4, with 7 positions matching TRBD1. The CDR3 runs to 15 residues. V lost 5 bases to trimming and J lost 8 bases; unmatched junction nucleotides: 11. Germline V gene lookup returns CDR1 SEHNR and CDR2 FQNEAQ (reference sequence). The CDR3 loop reads CASSLVEGAGEKLFF. CDR3 coding DNA: TGTGCCAGCAGCCTCGTGGAGGGGGCAGGAGAAAAACTGTTTTTT.

The sample holds many counts of this clonotype. The genes are TRBV7-7 and TRBJ1-5; D call uncertain. Trimming removed 3 bases at V and 3 bases at J, with 15 bases between. Germline V CDR1 and CDR2: SSHAT, FNYEAQ (reference sequence). This CDR3 spans 16 amino acids. The CDR3 is CASSLKGFLFNQPQHF. The CDR3 DNA is TGTGCCAGCAGCTTGAAGGGTTTCCTATTCAATCAGCCCCAGCATTTT.

This clonotype came up many times. This sequence joins TRBV7-2 and TRBJ2-3, with D maybe TRBD1 (5 bases). CDR1 and CDR2 from the germline V gene are SGHTA and FQGNSA. The V end lost 5 bases, the J end lost 4 bases, and 16 bases lay between the germline ends. The CDR3 is 15 residues long. This CDR3 reads CASSLLLGRPDTQYF. CDR3 bases: TGTGCCAGCAGCCTCCTTTTGGGGCGGCCAGATACGCAGTATTTT.

This clonotype showed up many times. The chain carries TRBV7-2 and TRBJ1-1; D perhaps matches TRBD1 (5 bases). Trimming shortened V by 1 base and J by 4 bases, and 10 bases separated the two germline ends. CDR1 is SGHTA and CDR2 is FQGNSA in the germline V gene. There are 14 residues in the CDR3. CDR3: CASSLVGRGTEAFF. The CDR3 nucleotides read TGTGCCAGCAGCTTAGTGGGGCGGGGCACTGAAGCTTTCTTT. The complete variable domain, with remaining parts taken from reference TRBV7-2 and TRBJ1-1, reads GAGVSQSPSNKVTEKGKDVELRCDPISGHTALYWYRQSLGQGLEFLIYFQGNSAPDKSGLPSDRFSAERTGGSVSTLTIQRTQQEDSAVYLCASSLVGRGTEAFFGQGTRLTVV.

This clonotype has at least ten counts. The chain has TRBV7-2 and TRBJ2-6; no clear D. Trimming removed 6 bases at V and 2 bases at J, with 14 bases between. The CDR3 contains 16 residues. Germline-derived CDR1 and CDR2 are SGHTA and FQGNSA. CDR3: CASSYLLSAGANVLTF. The CDR3 bases are TGTGCCAGCAGTTACCTGTTGTCGGCTGGGGCCAACGTCCTGACTTTC. The full variable domain, rest sourced from reference TRBV7-2 and TRBJ2-6, is GAGVSQSPSNKVTEKGKDVELRCDPISGHTALYWYRQSLGQGLEFLIYFQGNSAPDKSGLPSDRFSAERTGGSVSTLTIQRTQQEDSAVYLCASSYLLSAGANVLTFGAGSRLTVL.

The rearrangement joins TRBV29-1 to TRBJ2-3; 9 bases are a match to TRBD1. CDR1 and CDR2 (germline): SQVTM, ANQGSEA. The CDR3 consists of 13 residues. Trimming took 5 bases from V and 2 from J; bases not matched to a gene: 2. For the CDR3, the DNA is TGCAGCGTTAGGACAGGGGCCACAGATACGCAGTATTTT. Amino acid sequence: CSVRTGATDTQYF.

This clonotype was recorded many times. The chain combines TRBV6-2 or TRBV6-3 with TRBJ1-2; D unresolved. Germline CDR1 MNHEY, CDR2 SVGEGT. V was shortened by 2 bases and J by 6 bases, with 10 bases between the two germline ends. This CDR3 is built from 13 residues. The CDR3 DNA reads TGTGCCAGCAGTTACGAGGTCTCGGATGGCTACACCTTC. Its protein is CASSYEVSDGYTF.

This clonotype was counted a few times. The J gene is TRBJ2-5, the V gene TRBV6-2 or TRBV6-3; 8 positions match TRBD2. This CDR3 has 14 residues. Germline V gives CDR1 MNHEY, CDR2 SVGEGT. V gave up 9 bases and J gave up 3 bases; unmatched junction bases: 9. CDR3 region: CASLDGGGKETQYF. DNA for the CDR3: TGTGCCAGTTTGGACGGGGGGGGAAAAGAGACCCAGTACTTC.

The V call is TRBV29-1, the J call TRBJ1-1; D call uncertain. Germline V gene lookup returns CDR1 SQVTM and CDR2 ANQGSEA. Trimming removed 1 base at V and 8 bases at J, with 8 bases between. The CDR3 has 11 amino acids. The CDR3 is CSVEGTIEAFF. DNA for the CDR3: TGCAGCGTTGAAGGAACGATAGAAGCTTTCTTT. The entire variable domain, with the rest obtained from reference TRBV29-1 and TRBJ1-1, is as follows: SAVISQKPSRDICQRGTSLTIQCQVDSQVTMMFWYRQQPGQSLTLIATANQGSEATYESGFVIDKFPISRPNLTFSTLTVSNMSPEDSSIYLCSVEGTIEAFFGQGTRLTVV.

Remarks on this clonotype: This may be a read error: a much more frequent sequence differs by one nucleotide. The missing conserved phenylalanine or tryptophan at the end of this CDR3 makes a read error likely. The J gene is TRBJ2-1, the V gene TRBV19; 9 positions match TRBD1. Germline V lookup: CDR1 LNHDA, CDR2 SQIVND (reference sequence). J was trimmed by 0 bases and V by 4 bases; bases with no gene match: 1. There are 15 residues in the CDR3. In DNA form, the CDR3 reads TGTGCCAGTAGTAGACAGGGGGTCTCCTACAATGAGCAGTTCCTC. Its translation: CASSRQGVSYNEQFL.

V and J are TRBV20-1 and TRBJ2-1, with 16 bases that match TRBD2. Looked up from germline, CDR1 is DFQATT and CDR2 is SNEGSKA (reference sequence). The CDR3 length is 15 residues. With V trimmed by 0 bases and J by 13 bases, 6 bases remained unmatched. CDR3: CSARDVGTSGRAQFF. The CDR3 nucleotides are TGCAGTGCTAGAGATGTCGGGACTAGCGGGAGGGCCCAGTTCTTC.

This clonotype was observed a single time. The chain couples TRBV6-4 to TRBJ1-6; D might be TRBD1 (6 bases). V shed 3 bases and J shed 14 bases, with 14 bases lying between them. CDR3 length equals 13 residues. CDR1 and CDR2 from the germline V gene are MRHNA and SNTAGT. Here the CDR3 reads CASSETLQGSLHF. The CDR3 nucleotides read TGTGCCAGCAGTGAGACATTACAGGGATCCCTCCACTTT.

This clonotype was counted between two and nine times. The V gene is TRBV11-2, the J gene TRBJ1-1, with a weak D call TRBD1 (6 bases). The CDR3 spans 14 residues. The V end was cut by 3 bases, the J end by 3 bases, with 11 bases between. Germline V gene data show CDR1 as SGHAT and CDR2 as FQNNGV. The CDR3 DNA sequence: TGTGCCAGCAGCTTTACAGGGCGGGACACTGAAGCTTTCTTT. Its translation: CASSFTGRDTEAFF. Looking up the rest from reference TRBV11-2 and TRBJ1-1 gives the full variable domain: EAGVAQSPRYKIIEKRQSVAFWCNPISGHATLYWYQQILGQGPKLLIQFQNNGVVDDSQLPKDRFSAERLKGVDSTLKIQPAKLEDSAVYLCASSFTGRDTEAFFGQGTRLTVV.

This clonotype was seen repeatedly, ten times or more. J is TRBJ2-2 and V is TRBV4-3; 10 bases map to TRBD1. This CDR3 comprises 15 residues. The junction had 5 bases not matched to a gene; V was cut back by 3 bases and J by 7 bases. Germline CDR1 reads LGHNA; CDR2 reads YSLEER. Here the CDR3 DNA reads TGCGCCAGCAGCCACCTGGGACAGGGGATCGGGGAGCTGTTTTTT. It is translated as CASSHLGQGIGELFF.

This clonotype has ten or more counts. The V and J genes are TRBV11-2 and TRBJ1-2, with TRBD1 matching over 10 bases. This CDR3 comprises 15 residues. Germline V gene lookup returns CDR1 SGHAT and CDR2 FQNNGV. Germline trimming cut 4 bases from V and 3 bases from J; bases unmatched to any gene: 5. The CDR3 coding sequence is TGTGCCAGCAGCTGGGATGGGACAGGGGACTATGGCTACACCTTC. As protein: CASSWDGTGDYGYTF.

This clonotype was recorded many times. The DNA for the CDR3 is TGTGCCAGCAGTTTAGTTGCCGGGGACACTGAAGCTTTCTTT. This translates into CASSLVAGDTEAFF. V usage is TRBV12-3 or TRBV12-4 and J usage is TRBJ1-1; D uncertain. V dropped 1 base and J dropped 3 bases, with 9 bases sitting between them. This CDR3 region has 14 residues.

This clonotype turned up a few times. V is TRBV7-2 and J is TRBJ1-2; the D gene is possibly TRBD1 (5 bases). In germline, CDR1 is SGHTA, CDR2 FQGNSA. Trimming stripped 2 bases from V and 0 bases from J, with 10 bases between. The CDR3 has 15 amino acids. The CDR3 DNA follows: TGTGCCAGCAGCTTACTCGGGGACCCTAACTATGGCTACACCTTC. Translated: CASSLLGDPNYGYTF.

In this sample, this clonotype turned up a few times. This chain links TRBV20-1 with TRBJ2-1, with D maybe TRBD1 (5 bases). Germline CDR1 and CDR2: DFQATT and SNEGSKA (reference sequence). There are 15 residues in the CDR3. Trimming pared 6 bases from V and 5 bases from J, leaving 20 bases between. DNA of the CDR3: TGCAGTGCCTCGCAGGGCCCCTACCCCCACAATGAGCAGTTCTTC. Translation gives CSASQGPYPHNEQFF.

The sample holds many counts of this clonotype. The gene calls are TRBV7-2 and TRBJ2-4, with 7 bases aligning to TRBD1. With V trimmed by 4 bases and J by 6 bases, 3 bases remained unmatched. The CDR3 has 13 residues. Germline-derived CDR1 and CDR2 are SGHTA and FQGNSA. CDR3 region: CASSSGTANIQYF. The CDR3 DNA sequence: TGTGCCAGCAGCTCCGGGACAGCAAACATTCAGTACTTC.

This clonotype has at least ten counts. The chain combines TRBV7-2 with TRBJ2-2; tentatively, D is TRBD1 or TRBD2 (7 bases each). Between the trimmed V and J ends, which lost 5 bases and 5 bases, there was a span of 15 bases. The CDR3 length is 15 residues. Germline V gene sequence: CDR1 SGHTA, CDR2 FQGNSA. The CDR3 sequence is CASSPQGGTTGELFF. The CDR3 coding sequence is TGTGCCAGCAGCCCTCAGGGGGGGACGACCGGGGAGCTGTTTTTT.

This clonotype was detected many times. The chain has TRBV4-3 and TRBJ1-2, with TRBD1 as a possible D gene (5 bases). The CDR3 has 15 residues. Per germline, CDR1 LGHNA and CDR2 YSLEER. V dropped 1 base and J dropped 5 bases, with 14 bases sitting between them. The CDR3 here is CASSQGVGTSYGYTF. DNA for the CDR3: TGCGCCAGCAGCCAAGGTGTAGGGACCTCGTATGGCTACACCTTC.

There are many counts of this clonotype. The chain is built from TRBV12-3 or TRBV12-4 and TRBJ1-1, with D possibly TRBD1 on 6 matching bases. Trimming removed 7 bases from V and 0 bases from J, with 12 bases in between. This CDR3 has 14 amino acids. The CDR3 sequence: CASTWGAVNTEAFF. The CDR3 DNA reads as TGTGCCAGCACTTGGGGGGCAGTGAACACTGAAGCTTTCTTT.